Shown below are 32 T cell receptor beta chains from a single sample sequenced in a study of blood T cell repertoires in COVID-19. Here immunoSEQ multiplex PCR was the method, and the copy in TCRdb shows in-frame clones only, minus some. The sample holds about 220,000 clones, about 80% seen once. Material for sequencing was peripheral blood. The receptors here all came from a woman aged 40 to 49 with active or convalescent COVID-19.

The genes are TRBV9 and TRBJ2-7; 8 bases are a match to TRBD1. Germline CDR1 SGDLS, CDR2 YYNGEE. The CDR3 totals 15 residues. Trimming took 1 base from V and 7 from J; bases not matched to a gene: 10. In nucleotides, the CDR3 is TGTGCCAGCAGCGTAACCGGGACAGGCCATGCGGAGCAGTACTTC. Amino acid sequence: CASSVTGTGHAEQYF.

This clone was counted only a few times. The chain employs TRBV27 and TRBJ2-2, with D possibly TRBD2 on 6 matching bases. The CDR3 runs to 14 residues. In germline, CDR1 is MNHEY, CDR2 SMNVEV (reference sequence). Trimming cost V 3 bases and J 5 bases, with 10 bases left between them. The CDR3 loop is CASSFPSATGELFF. The CDR3, as DNA: TGTGCCAGCAGTTTTCCTAGCGCAACCGGGGAGCTGTTTTTT.

The chain uses TRBV15 and TRBJ2-7; D gene ambiguous. CDR1 and CDR2 (germline): LNHNV, YYDKDF (reference sequence). The V and J ends lost 0 bases and 6 bases respectively, with 3 bases between them. The CDR3 contains 11 residues. CDR3 coding DNA: TGTGCCACCAGCAGAGACGGCGAGCAGTACTTC. It specifies CATSRDGEQYF.

In its sample, this clone was seen once. V and J are TRBV7-6 and TRBJ2-2; 10 nucleotides agree with TRBD1. Trimming removed 1 base from V and 2 bases from J; junction bases left unmatched: 1. There are 16 residues in the CDR3. The germline V gene encodes CDR1 SGHVS and CDR2 FNYEAQ. The CDR3 sequence: CASSLGTGGNTGELFF. Written as DNA, the CDR3 is TGTGCCAGCAGCTTAGGGACAGGGGGAAACACCGGGGAGCTGTTTTTT.

The rearrangement uses TRBV28 and TRBJ2-1; 7 nucleotides agree with TRBD1. Germline V lookup: CDR1 MDHEN, CDR2 SYDVKM. V trimming: 11 bases; J trimming: 4 bases; junction bases outside the gene matches: 11. The CDR3 contains 14 residues. As DNA, the CDR3 is TGTGCCGGACAAGGGGGCGGCATATACAATGAGCAGTTCTTC. Translation: CAGQGGGIYNEQFF.

The rearrangement links TRBV9 to TRBJ2-3; 9 bases fit TRBD2. Germline loops: CDR1 SGDLS, CDR2 YYNGEE. Germline trimming cut 0 bases from V and 4 bases from J; bases unmatched to any gene: 6. The CDR3 has 16 amino acids. This CDR3 reads CASSVAERGVADTQYF. DNA for the CDR3: TGTGCCAGCAGCGTAGCTGAGCGGGGGGTCGCAGATACGCAGTATTTT.

The table lists this clone with a count of one. The chain combines TRBV6-5 with TRBJ2-7, with 7 bases aligning to TRBD1. There are 14 residues in the CDR3. Unmatched junction bases numbered 9, after V lost 7 bases and J lost 3 bases. CDR1 MNHEY and CDR2 SVGAGI come from the germline V gene. The CDR3 nucleotides are TGTGCCAGCATCACAGGGGTCCTCGGCTACGAGCAGTACTTC. This translates into CASITGVLGYEQYF.

The CDR3 protein is CASSLGQGQGAREAFF. CDR3 coding DNA: TGTGCCAGCAGCTTGGGACAGGGACAGGGGGCCCGTGAAGCTTTCTTT. V and J are TRBV5-5 and TRBJ1-1, with 12 bases that match TRBD1. The V and J ends lost 0 bases and 7 bases, in that order; junction bases with no gene match: 7. The CDR3 loop spans 16 amino acids. Germline loops: CDR1 SGHKS, CDR2 YYEKEE (reference sequence).

The chain has TRBV5-1 and TRBJ2-7; possible D gene TRBD1, 6 bases. The CDR3 contains 15 residues. V gave up 4 bases and J gave up 3 bases, with 17 bases separating them. Germline loops: CDR1 SGHRS, CDR2 YFSETQ. This CDR3 is CASSLLFRGSYEQYF. The CDR3 DNA reads TGCGCCAGCAGCCTCCTTTTCAGGGGAAGCTACGAGCAGTACTTC.

The rearrangement links TRBV7-9 to TRBJ2-2, with D unclear. The CDR3 spans 14 residues. With 3 bases removed from V and 2 bases from J, the gap between germline ends came to 7 bases. Germline V CDR1 and CDR2: SEHNR, FQNEAQ (reference sequence). CDR3 coding DNA: TGTGCCAGCAGCTTCCCAGGAAACACCGGGGAGCTGTTTTTT. Protein sequence: CASSFPGNTGELFF.

The V call is TRBV4-1, the J call TRBJ2-7, with 10 nucleotides matching TRBD1. Germline V gene data show CDR1 as MGHRA and CDR2 as YSYEKL. V was clipped by 1 base and J by 1 base; unmatched bases: 7. This CDR3 is 17 amino acids long. This chain's CDR3 is CASSQGHSGQGSYEQYF. The CDR3 region has the DNA TGCGCCAGCAGCCAAGGTCATTCGGGACAGGGGTCCTACGAGCAGTACTTC.

J is TRBJ1-5 and V is TRBV7-2; 7 bases fit TRBD1. The CDR3 contains 16 residues. CDR1 and CDR2 from the germline V gene are SGHTA and FQGNSA. Germline trimming cut 2 bases from V and 0 bases from J; bases unmatched to any gene: 4. DNA for the CDR3: TGTGCCAGCAGCTTAACGGGACAGAGTAGCAATCAGCCCCAGCATTTT. This encodes CASSLTGQSSNQPQHF.

The chain couples TRBV11-3 to TRBJ2-1; 10 nucleotides align to TRBD1. The CDR3 spans 15 residues. The germline V gene has CDR1 SGHNT and CDR2 YENEEA. V was clipped by 5 bases and J by 6 bases; unmatched bases: 7. CDR3 loop: CASSRPGQGFNEQFF. DNA for the CDR3: TGTGCCAGCAGCCGCCCGGGACAGGGGTTCAATGAGCAGTTCTTC.

This chain joins TRBV19 and TRBJ2-5; TRBD1 matches at 7 bases. CDR3 size: 14 residues. CDR1 is LNHDA and CDR2 is SQIVND in the germline V gene (reference sequence). J lost 2 bases, V lost 4 bases, and 4 bases had no gene match. CDR3 bases: TGTGCCAGTAGTACAGGGGGTGTACAAGAGACCCAGTACTTC. It codes for CASSTGGVQETQYF.

The chain recombines TRBV2 with TRBJ1-1; weak D call: TRBD1 (5 bases). This CDR3 spans 14 amino acids. V was trimmed by 4 bases and J by 5 bases, leaving 14 bases between them. CDR1 SNHLY and CDR2 FYNNEI come from the germline V gene. CDR3 DNA: TGTGCCAGCAGTGTCTCGGGAGGGGAAACTGAAGCTTTCTTT. Its protein product is CASSVSGGETEAFF.

The rearrangement links TRBV4-2 to TRBJ2-4, with 11 nucleotides matching TRBD2. The CDR3 has 19 residues. CDR1 is LGHNA and CDR2 is YNFKEQ in the germline V gene. Trimming took 0 bases from V and 1 from J; bases not matched to a gene: 8. The CDR3 here is CASSQETLAGGGAKNIQYF. In DNA, the CDR3 is TGTGCCAGCAGCCAAGAGACCCTAGCGGGGGGTGGTGCCAAAAACATTCAGTACTTC.

V is TRBV4-1 and J is TRBJ2-1, with unresolved D. V was shortened by 2 bases and J by 8 bases, with 19 bases between the two germline ends. Germline CDR1 MGHRA, CDR2 YSYEKL. The CDR3 is made up of 16 amino acids. In DNA form, the CDR3 reads TGCGCCAGCAGCCAACGCTCGGCTAGTCTCCGCGATGAGCAGTTCTTC. It translates to CASSQRSASLRDEQFF.

This clone showed up just once. The chain recombines TRBV3-1 (or the pseudogene TRBV3-2) with TRBJ1-2; D unresolved. The CDR3 length is 16 residues. V shed 1 base and J shed 8 bases, with 20 bases lying between them. Germline V gives CDR1 LGHDT, CDR2 YNNKEL (reference sequence). CDR3 sequence reads: CASSQGGLGVRRGYTF. The CDR3 nucleotides read TGTGCCAGCAGCCAAGGTGGGCTGGGAGTGAGGCGCGGCTACACCTTC.

This clone was seen a few times. The chain employs TRBV5-1 and TRBJ1-2, with a weak D call TRBD1 (5 bases). V gave up 4 bases and J gave up 4 bases, with 17 bases separating them. The length of the CDR3 is 15 residues. Germline CDR1 and CDR2: SGHRS and YFSETQ. DNA for the CDR3: TGCGCCAGCAGCCCCGAGTCTGGGGCATTCTATGGCTACACCTTC. As protein: CASSPESGAFYGYTF.

The chain combines TRBV4-1 with TRBJ2-1; 7 bases match TRBD2. CDR1 is MGHRA and CDR2 is YSYEKL in the germline V gene. V lost 0 bases and J lost 4; bases outside the gene matches: 6. CDR3 length: 16 residues. CDR3 bases: TGCGCCAGCAGCCAAGACCGGGCTAGCGGTTACAATGAGCAGTTCTTC. Translated, it gives CASSQDRASGYNEQFF.

The chain employs TRBV5-6 and TRBJ2-7; 7 positions match TRBD1. The CDR3 totals 17 residues. Germline V CDR1 and CDR2: SGHDT, YYEEEE. V gave up 2 bases and J gave up 3 bases; unmatched junction bases: 14. CDR3 residues: CASSFERWGQTNYEQYF. The CDR3 DNA sequence: TGTGCCAGCAGCTTTGAGAGGTGGGGACAGACTAACTACGAGCAGTACTTC.

The chain employs TRBV5-1 and TRBJ1-4; maybe TRBD1 (5 bases). The CDR3 extends over 14 amino acids. Germline values: CDR1 SGHRS, CDR2 YFSETQ. Deletions cut 4 bases from V and 7 bases from J, with 14 bases between. The CDR3 DNA is TGCGCCAGCAGCGTTCCGGACACCTCTGAAAAACTGTTTTTT. The encoded protein is CASSVPDTSEKLFF.

The V call is TRBV18, the J call TRBJ2-3, with 11 bases that match TRBD2. Trimming at V came to 4 bases and at J to 2 bases, leaving 5 bases not matched to a gene. Germline CDR1 KGHSH, CDR2 LQKENI. The CDR3 is 16 amino acids. CDR3 bases: TGTGCCAGCTCACTTCGACTAGCGGGGACCACAGATACGCAGTATTTT. Protein: CASSLRLAGTTDTQYF.

The chain joins TRBV5-1 to TRBJ2-3; tentatively, D is TRBD1 (5 bases). The germline gives CDR1 SGHRS, CDR2 YFSETQ. Trimming shortened V by 4 bases and J by 6 bases, and 12 bases separated the two germline ends. The CDR3 length is 13 residues. CDR3 sequence (DNA): TGCGCCAGCAGCCCACGACAGTTGGATACGCAGTATTTT. It encodes CASSPRQLDTQYF. The complete variable domain, with remaining parts taken from reference TRBV5-1 and TRBJ2-3, reads KAGVTQTPRYLIKTRGQQVTLSCSPISGHRSVSWYQQTPGQGLQFLFEYFSETQRNKGNFPGRFSGRQFSNSRSEMNVSTLELGDSALYLCASSPRQLDTQYFGPGTRLTVL.

The CDR3 DNA sequence: TGTGCCAGCAGCTTAGTAAGAGGCGCTGAAGCTTTCTTT. This translates into CASSLVRGAEAFF. This rearrangement joins TRBV7-9 to TRBJ1-1, with D hard to call. Deletions cut 1 base from V and 6 bases from J, with 9 bases between. The CDR3 length is 13 residues. Germline assignment: CDR1 SEHNR and CDR2 FQNEAQ (reference sequence).

CDR3 protein: CATSDSPGQGQQPQHF. The DNA of the CDR3 is TGTGCCACCAGTGATTCCCCGGGACAGGGACAACAGCCCCAGCATTTT. The chain joins TRBV24-1 to TRBJ1-5; 9 bases are shared with TRBD1. Per germline, CDR1 KGHDR and CDR2 SFDVKD. V lost 2 bases to trimming and J lost 7 bases; unmatched junction nucleotides: 8. The CDR3 has 16 amino acids.

The chain uses TRBV19 and TRBJ2-1; 9 nucleotides line up with TRBD1. Germline assignment: CDR1 LNHDA and CDR2 SQIVND (reference sequence). The CDR3 spans 14 residues. V was pared by 10 bases and J by 4 bases, with 8 bases of the junction left unmatched. The CDR3 spells CATTGQGTYNEQFF. DNA of the CDR3: TGTGCCACTACGGGACAGGGAACTTACAATGAGCAGTTCTTC.

V gene TRBV5-1 combines with J gene TRBJ1-3; D remains ambiguous. There are 14 residues in the CDR3. Germline V gene sequence: CDR1 SGHRS, CDR2 YFSETQ. V was shortened by 4 bases and J by 2 bases, with 10 bases between the two germline ends. CDR3 sequence reads: CASSLASPGNTIYF. The CDR3 DNA reads as TGCGCCAGCAGCCTAGCTTCACCTGGAAACACCATATATTTT.

V gene TRBV12-3 or TRBV12-4 combines with J gene TRBJ1-4, with D perhaps matching TRBD1 (5 bases). This CDR3 has 11 amino acids. Trimming shortened V by 5 bases and J by 12 bases, and 10 bases separated the two germline ends. This CDR3 reads CASSPREELFF. DNA for the CDR3: TGTGCCAGCAGTCCCAGGGAAGAACTGTTTTTT.

V is TRBV7-9 and J is TRBJ1-4, with D maybe TRBD1 (6 bases). The length of the CDR3 is 17 residues. Trimming took off 5 bases at V and 0 bases at J, with 16 bases between the two ends. Germline V gives CDR1 SEHNR, CDR2 FQNEAQ (reference sequence). The CDR3, as DNA: TGTGCCAGCAGCGCGCCGGACAGTAGGGCAACTAATGAAAAACTGTTTTTT. Protein: CASSAPDSRATNEKLFF.

The chain has TRBV7-8 and TRBJ1-2; D uncertain. Germline CDR1 reads SGHVS; CDR2 reads FQNEAQ. The V end was cut by 3 bases, the J end by 2 bases, with 10 bases between. The CDR3 extends over 14 amino acids. The CDR3 is CASSFLRVNYGYTF. The CDR3 DNA reads as TGTGCCAGCAGCTTTCTGCGGGTAAACTATGGCTACACCTTC.

The chain employs TRBV5-3 and TRBJ2-7; D is possibly TRBD1 (6 bases). TRBV5-3 is marked as an open reading frame, function uncertain. The CDR3 is 17 amino acids. Between the trimmed V and J ends, which lost 1 base and 0 bases, there was a span of 17 bases. The CDR3 is CARSLMDSSPSSYEQYF. The CDR3, as DNA: TGTGCCAGAAGCTTGATGGACAGTTCACCGAGCTCCTACGAGCAGTACTTC.